This TCR beta chain was profiled in a study of Ad26.COV2.S vaccination and SARS-CoV-2 variants. Study background: Sample donor was a member of the COV1001 Ad26.COV2.S trial arm. Each vaccinee took Ad26.COV2.S intramuscularly, once or twice 56 days apart. Study-level findings and limits: Non-spike TCR breadth was similar in vaccine and placebo recipients.

The CDR3 length is 15 residues. V was clipped by 0 bases and J by 4 bases, with 12 bases between them. Per the germline V gene, CDR1 is LGHNA and CDR2 is YSLEER. Described treatment: approximately 18 received Ad26.COV2.S at low or high dose, single or two shots; about 5 received placebo; per-sample allocation not given. The investigators took samples on day 63 after the first vaccine or placebo injection. Notes on this clone: Its target is unknown.

Data came from immunoSEQ multiplex PCR; TCRdb stores just in-frame clones and leaves some out. Seen here are 300,000 to 400,000 clones, about 87% observed once, and the top ten hold about 6.4%. The rearrangement links TRBV4-3 to TRBJ1-2, with TRBD1 as a possible D gene (5 bases). The input for sequencing was peripheral blood, taken in a trial of Ad26.COV2.S vaccine versus placebo. The source is a person aged 18-60 years who received the Ad26.COV2.S COVID-19 vaccine or a placebo. The CDR3 loop reads CASSQDAGFAYGYTF. CDR3 DNA sequence: TGCGCCAGCAGCCAAGATGCAGGGTTCGCCTATGGCTACACCTTC.